This T cell receptor beta chain is drawn from a study of T-cell memory formation after mild COVID-19. Comment on this clonotype: Its antigen is currently unknown.

A single record per CDR3 protein comes from TCRdb applying MiXCR to the 5' RACE reads. The profile covers some 450,000 distinct CDR3 sequences, with 20% appearing a single time and around 9.2% taken by the ten largest. Whole-study results and caveats: The finding that pre-infection memory included some responding clones suggested that cross-reactive memory joined. Mostly located in CM and EM were contracting CD4+ clones, with contracting CD8+ clones located in EMRA. Day 15 to 85 contractors were CD4/CD8 balanced; later expanders leaned CD4+. The SARS-CoV-2 specificity of second-wave clones reaching peak at day 37 remained unverified.

The receptor's source is an adult woman who had mild COVID-19 (a few samples of this study predate the infection). Cell type and time point are not known. Sequencing was performed on PBMCs or a T cell subset sorted from them (not recorded which).

This CDR3 is CASSTEYGGFQPQHF. The CDR3 nucleotides read TGTGCCAGCAGCACGGAGTATGGTGGATTTCAGCCCCAGCATTTT. This chain joins TRBV7-2 and TRBJ1-5; unclear D gene. Between the trimmed V and J ends, which lost 5 bases and 6 bases, there was a span of 17 bases. The CDR3 is 15 amino acids. Germline CDR1 SGHTA, CDR2 FQGNSA.